A selection of T cell receptor beta chains follows, all from one sample in a study of T cells after yellow fever vaccination. One entry per CDR3 protein results from TCRdb running MiXCR on the 5' RACE reads. The top ten hold about 40% of the sample, which has 50,000 to 75,000 distinct CDR3 sequences, approximately 6.5% seen once. The sample consisted of CD8+ T cells sorted from PBMCs, taken on the day of the first yellow fever vaccination. These receptors all come from a man aged 18 to 30 who received the YFV17D yellow fever vaccine. Each CDR3 is given with its conserved first and last residue. Fields, in order: J gene, V gene, clone size, D gene, CDR3 protein, CDR3 DNA. D genes are given only for firm matches. The size field is filled for only some rows; it gives once, few, many or a size class.

j_gene: TRBJ2-5; v_gene: TRBV25-1; abundance: few; d_gene: -; CDR3aa: CASSASGGPTKGTQYF; CDR3nt: TGTGCCAGCAGTGCGTCCGGGGGACCAACTAAGGGGACCCAGTACTTC
j_gene: TRBJ1-6; v_gene: TRBV5-4; abundance: few; d_gene: -; CDR3aa: CASSLIGDNNSPLHF; CDR3nt: TGTGCCAGCAGCTTGATCGGGGACAATAATTCACCCCTCCACTTT
j_gene: TRBJ2-1; v_gene: TRBV6-2/TRBV6-3; abundance: many; d_gene: -; CDR3aa: CASSLWGAEQFF; CDR3nt: TGTGCCAGCAGTTTATGGGGGGCTGAGCAGTTCTTC
j_gene: TRBJ2-3; v_gene: TRBV18; abundance: few; d_gene: -; CDR3aa: CASSPPGERADTQYF; CDR3nt: TGTGCCAGCTCACCACCAGGGGAGAGGGCAGATACGCAGTATTTT
j_gene: TRBJ2-5; v_gene: TRBV7-2; abundance: -; d_gene: -; CDR3aa: CASSQDRTQYF; CDR3nt: TGTGCCAGCAGCCAGGACAGGACCCAGTACTTC
j_gene: TRBJ1-2; v_gene: TRBV29-1; abundance: -; d_gene: TRBD1; CDR3aa: CSVEGQGYGYTF; CDR3nt: TGCAGCGTTGAGGGACAGGGGTATGGCTACACCTTC
j_gene: TRBJ2-1; v_gene: TRBV7-8; abundance: -; d_gene: TRBD2; CDR3aa: CASSLMAGGPLNEQFF; CDR3nt: TGTGCCAGCAGCTTAATGGCGGGGGGGCCATTGAATGAGCAGTTCTTC
j_gene: TRBJ2-1; v_gene: TRBV6-5; abundance: many; d_gene: TRBD1; CDR3aa: CASSSLGQVWVNEQFF; CDR3nt: TGTGCCAGCAGTTCCCTCGGACAGGTTTGGGTCAATGAGCAGTTCTTC
j_gene: TRBJ2-2; v_gene: TRBV12-3/TRBV12-4; abundance: many; d_gene: TRBD1; CDR3aa: CASSLGDRASGELFF; CDR3nt: TGTGCCAGCAGTTTAGGGGACAGGGCTTCCGGGGAGCTGTTTTTT
j_gene: TRBJ2-2; v_gene: TRBV20-1; abundance: -; d_gene: -; CDR3aa: CSARPNPLRNTGEPFF; CDR3nt: TGCAGTGCTAGACCCAATCCCCTCCGGAACACCGGGGAGCCGTTTTTT
j_gene: TRBJ1-6; v_gene: TRBV20-1; abundance: few; d_gene: TRBD1; CDR3aa: CSAREGTGNLALHF; CDR3nt: TGCAGTGCTAGAGAGGGGACAGGGAATTTAGCCCTCCACTTT
j_gene: TRBJ2-4; v_gene: TRBV28; abundance: many; d_gene: -; CDR3aa: CASRSPGGNIQYF; CDR3nt: TGTGCCAGCAGATCCCCAGGGGGGAACATTCAGTACTTC
j_gene: TRBJ2-7; v_gene: TRBV29-1; abundance: many; d_gene: -; CDR3aa: CSVAPGNPDEQYF; CDR3nt: TGCAGCGTTGCGCCGGGGAACCCAGACGAGCAGTACTTC
j_gene: TRBJ2-4; v_gene: TRBV20-1; abundance: -; d_gene: TRBD2; CDR3aa: CSAGGQASGVGGNIQYF; CDR3nt: TGCAGTGCCGGGGGCCAGGCTAGCGGGGTAGGGGGGAACATTCAGTACTTC
j_gene: TRBJ2-5; v_gene: TRBV7-3; abundance: many; d_gene: -; CDR3aa: CASSYRGDIQETQYF; CDR3nt: TGTGCCAGCAGCTACCGTGGGGACATCCAAGAGACCCAGTACTTC
j_gene: TRBJ2-7; v_gene: TRBV19; abundance: many; d_gene: -; CDR3aa: CASSTTVATEQYF; CDR3nt: TGTGCCAGTAGTACCACAGTGGCTACCGAGCAGTACTTC
j_gene: TRBJ1-2; v_gene: TRBV7-9; abundance: many; d_gene: TRBD1; CDR3aa: CASSLAGQPRGYTF; CDR3nt: TGTGCCAGCAGCTTAGCGGGACAGCCGAGAGGCTACACCTTC
j_gene: TRBJ2-1; v_gene: TRBV5-6; abundance: many; d_gene: TRBD2; CDR3aa: CASSLIRGGDNEQFF; CDR3nt: TGTGCCAGCAGCTTGATACGCGGGGGTGACAATGAGCAGTTCTTC
j_gene: TRBJ2-1; v_gene: TRBV6-1; abundance: few; d_gene: TRBD1; CDR3aa: CASSSRGQGYNEQFF; CDR3nt: TGTGCCAGCAGTAGCCGGGGACAGGGATACAATGAGCAGTTCTTC
j_gene: TRBJ2-3; v_gene: TRBV7-3; abundance: -; d_gene: -; CDR3aa: CASSPTASGTDTQYF; CDR3nt: TGTGCCAGCAGTCCAACGGCTAGCGGCACAGATACGCAGTATTTT
j_gene: TRBJ1-1; v_gene: TRBV10-3; abundance: few; d_gene: -; CDR3aa: CAIKYGPNTEAFF; CDR3nt: TGTGCCATCAAGTACGGTCCGAACACTGAAGCTTTCTTT
j_gene: TRBJ1-6; v_gene: TRBV3-1; abundance: many; d_gene: -; CDR3aa: CASSQVGFYSPLHF; CDR3nt: TGTGCCAGCAGCCAAGTTGGGTTTTATTCACCCCTCCACTTT
j_gene: TRBJ1-6; v_gene: TRBV4-1; abundance: -; d_gene: TRBD1; CDR3aa: CASRQRGTGESPLHF; CDR3nt: TGCGCCAGCAGACAACGGGGGACAGGGGAATCACCCCTCCACTTT
j_gene: TRBJ2-6; v_gene: TRBV9; abundance: -; d_gene: -; CDR3aa: CASSAQGGPSGANVLTF; CDR3nt: TGTGCCAGCAGCGCCCAGGGGGGCCCATCTGGGGCCAACGTCCTGACTTTC
j_gene: TRBJ1-2; v_gene: TRBV12-3/TRBV12-4; abundance: -; d_gene: -; CDR3aa: CASSLSTANYGYTF; CDR3nt: TGTGCCAGCAGTTTAAGCACAGCTAACTATGGCTACACCTTC
j_gene: TRBJ2-5; v_gene: TRBV29-1; abundance: few; d_gene: TRBD1; CDR3aa: CSVEDPRDRAGETQYF; CDR3nt: TGCAGCGTTGAAGACCCCCGGGACAGGGCCGGAGAGACCCAGTACTTC
j_gene: TRBJ1-2; v_gene: TRBV28; abundance: many; d_gene: TRBD1; CDR3aa: CASSLARDRVYGYTF; CDR3nt: TGTGCCAGCAGTTTAGCGCGGGACAGGGTTTATGGCTACACCTTC
j_gene: TRBJ2-3; v_gene: TRBV20-1; abundance: -; d_gene: TRBD2; CDR3aa: CSARFGAGGYTDTQYF; CDR3nt: TGCAGTGCTAGGTTTGGCGCGGGGGGATACACAGATACGCAGTATTTT
j_gene: TRBJ2-1; v_gene: TRBV11-2; abundance: -; d_gene: -; CDR3aa: CASSFVSLSYNEQFF; CDR3nt: TGTGCCAGCAGCTTTGTGTCCCTCTCCTACAATGAGCAGTTCTTC
j_gene: TRBJ1-3; v_gene: TRBV13; abundance: few; d_gene: TRBD1; CDR3aa: CASSLFSGGNTIYF; CDR3nt: TGTGCCAGCAGCTTATTCTCAGGGGGCAACACCATATATTTT
j_gene: TRBJ2-2; v_gene: TRBV5-5; abundance: many; d_gene: -; CDR3aa: CASSSRQITGELFF; CDR3nt: TGTGCCAGCAGCTCCCGACAGATCACCGGGGAGCTGTTTTTT
j_gene: TRBJ1-4; v_gene: TRBV7-9; abundance: many; d_gene: -; CDR3aa: CATRTGMEKLFF; CDR3nt: TGTGCCACCCGGACGGGCATGGAAAAACTGTTTTTT
j_gene: TRBJ2-1; v_gene: TRBV7-9; abundance: few; d_gene: TRBD1; CDR3aa: CASSLIRGQGGNEQFF; CDR3nt: TGTGCCAGCAGCTTAATCCGGGGACAGGGAGGCAATGAGCAGTTCTTC
j_gene: TRBJ2-7; v_gene: TRBV7-9; abundance: many; d_gene: -; CDR3aa: CASSLDTHSYEQYF; CDR3nt: TGTGCCAGCAGCTTGGATACACACTCCTACGAGCAGTACTTC
j_gene: TRBJ2-3; v_gene: TRBV7-8; abundance: -; d_gene: TRBD2; CDR3aa: CASSLDSGLSTDTQYF; CDR3nt: TGTGCCAGCAGCTTAGATAGCGGGCTTAGCACAGATACGCAGTATTTT
j_gene: TRBJ1-5; v_gene: TRBV7-8; abundance: once; d_gene: TRBD1; CDR3aa: CASSLKPDRAPSNQPQHF; CDR3nt: TGTGCCAGCAGCTTAAAGCCAGACAGGGCCCCTAGCAATCAGCCCCAGCATTTT
j_gene: TRBJ2-1; v_gene: TRBV5-1; abundance: few; d_gene: -; CDR3aa: CASSLGLGDGEQFF; CDR3nt: TGCGCCAGCAGCTTGGGCCTGGGGGACGGTGAGCAGTTCTTC
j_gene: TRBJ1-2; v_gene: TRBV7-8; abundance: many; d_gene: -; CDR3aa: CASSLGDSYGYTF; CDR3nt: TGTGCCAGCAGCTTAGGTGACAGCTATGGCTACACCTTC
j_gene: TRBJ1-6; v_gene: TRBV4-1; abundance: -; d_gene: -; CDR3aa: CASSQDPGTLFNSALHF; CDR3nt: TGCGCCAGCAGCCAAGATCCAGGGACGCTCTTTAATTCAGCCCTCCACTTT
j_gene: TRBJ2-7; v_gene: TRBV4-1; abundance: few; d_gene: -; CDR3aa: CASSQEGARRASEQYF; CDR3nt: TGCGCCAGCAGCCAAGAAGGGGCCCGGCGGGCTTCGGAGCAGTACTTC
j_gene: TRBJ2-3; v_gene: TRBV6-2/TRBV6-3; abundance: many; d_gene: -; CDR3aa: CASSYAFLWSRLLTDTQYF; CDR3nt: TGTGCCAGCAGTTACGCTTTTCTGTGGTCGCGTCTACTCACAGATACGCAGTATTTT
j_gene: TRBJ2-3; v_gene: TRBV15; abundance: few; d_gene: -; CDR3aa: CATSRDSRGGTDTQYF; CDR3nt: TGTGCCACCAGCAGAGATTCGCGAGGGGGCACAGATACGCAGTATTTT
j_gene: TRBJ2-1; v_gene: TRBV7-8; abundance: many; d_gene: -; CDR3aa: CASWDKEDRYNEQFF; CDR3nt: TGTGCCAGCTGGGACAAAGAGGACAGATACAATGAGCAGTTCTTC
j_gene: TRBJ2-3; v_gene: TRBV5-1; abundance: few; d_gene: -; CDR3aa: CASSPAVFTENTQYF; CDR3nt: TGCGCCAGTAGCCCAGCAGTGTTCACCGAAAATACGCAGTATTTT
j_gene: TRBJ2-2; v_gene: TRBV5-1; abundance: many; d_gene: -; CDR3aa: CASSPPRANTGELFF; CDR3nt: TGCGCCAGCAGCCCTCCTAGGGCGAACACCGGGGAGCTGTTTTTT
j_gene: TRBJ2-5; v_gene: TRBV29-1; abundance: -; d_gene: -; CDR3aa: CSVELAGEHETQYF; CDR3nt: TGCAGCGTTGAATTGGCAGGGGAGCACGAGACCCAGTACTTC
j_gene: TRBJ1-1; v_gene: TRBV7-6; abundance: many; d_gene: -; CDR3aa: CASSLDASGDTEAFF; CDR3nt: TGTGCCAGCAGCTTAGACGCCTCGGGGGACACTGAAGCTTTCTTT
j_gene: TRBJ1-2; v_gene: TRBV5-1; abundance: few; d_gene: -; CDR3aa: CASSPPGPADGYTF; CDR3nt: TGCGCCAGCAGTCCGCCCGGCCCAGCTGATGGCTACACCTTC
j_gene: TRBJ2-3; v_gene: TRBV30; abundance: many; d_gene: TRBD2; CDR3aa: CAWHSGETQIDTQYF; CDR3nt: TGTGCCTGGCATAGCGGGGAAACCCAAATAGATACGCAGTATTTT
j_gene: TRBJ1-2; v_gene: TRBV6-1; abundance: -; d_gene: -; CDR3aa: CASREELHYGYTF; CDR3nt: TGTGCCAGCAGAGAAGAGCTACACTATGGCTACACCTTC
j_gene: TRBJ2-1; v_gene: TRBV6-1; abundance: many; d_gene: TRBD1; CDR3aa: CASSGTGRVYEQFF; CDR3nt: TGTGCCAGTTCCGGGACAGGGAGGGTTTATGAGCAGTTCTTC
j_gene: TRBJ2-7; v_gene: TRBV7-9; abundance: -; d_gene: TRBD1; CDR3aa: CASSLTGTAYEQYF; CDR3nt: TGTGCCAGCAGCCTTACAGGGACAGCTTACGAGCAGTACTTC
j_gene: TRBJ1-2; v_gene: TRBV20-1; abundance: many; d_gene: TRBD1; CDR3aa: CSAREVGQNNYGYTF; CDR3nt: TGCAGTGCTAGGGAAGTGGGACAGAACAACTATGGCTACACCTTC
j_gene: TRBJ2-1; v_gene: TRBV12-3/TRBV12-4; abundance: few; d_gene: TRBD2; CDR3aa: CASSPAGMGDEQFF; CDR3nt: TGTGCCAGCAGCCCAGCGGGGATGGGCGATGAGCAGTTCTTC
j_gene: TRBJ1-5; v_gene: TRBV12-3/TRBV12-4; abundance: many; d_gene: -; CDR3aa: CASRPRQTNQPQHF; CDR3nt: TGTGCCAGCAGGCCCCGACAGACCAATCAGCCCCAGCATTTT
j_gene: TRBJ2-7; v_gene: TRBV20-1; abundance: many; d_gene: -; CDR3aa: CSARDDLEGKGYEQYF; CDR3nt: TGCAGTGCTAGAGATGATTTGGAAGGGAAGGGCTACGAGCAGTACTTC